The 28 T cell receptor beta chains listed next were all sequenced from one sample in a study of Graves' ophthalmopathy and Graves' hyperthyroidism. TCR beta CDR3 regions were amplified from RNA transcripts. First-round RT-PCR relied on HTBI primers, and a second-round multiplex PCR came next. TCRdb reprocessed the multiplex PCR reads with MiXCR, giving one entry per CDR3 protein. Among roughly 410,000 distinct CDR3 sequences listed, about 16% were seen once. The source material was peripheral blood. The receptors shown here come from a woman between 18 and 29 years old with stable Graves' hyperthyroidism.

This clonotype was seen only a few times. The rearrangement joins TRBV6-1 to TRBJ2-6; 8 bases match TRBD1. Trimming took 5 bases from V and 0 from J; bases not matched to a gene: 3. The germline gives CDR1 MNHNS, CDR2 SASEGT. CDR3 length: 16 amino acids. This CDR3 reads CASSTGGPSGANVLTF. For the CDR3, the DNA is TGTGCCAGCAGTACAGGGGGGCCCTCTGGGGCCAACGTCCTGACTTTC.

As concerns this clonotype: Given a much more abundant clone one base away, this may be a read error. The rearrangement joins TRBV20-1 to TRBJ2-6; maybe TRBD1 (5 bases). CDR1 is DFQATT and CDR2 is SNEGSKA in the germline V gene (reference sequence). The CDR3 is 13 amino acids. This CDR3 is CSATHSGANVLSF. DNA of the CDR3: TGCAGTGCTACACACTCTGGGGCCAACGTCCTGTCTTTC.

This clonotype was recorded at least ten times. This chain joins TRBV12-5 and TRBJ1-1; 7 positions agree with TRBD1. V shed 1 base, J shed 7 bases, and the junction held 6 bases outside the gene matches. Per the germline V gene, CDR1 is LGHNT and CDR2 is FRNRAP. This CDR3 has 14 residues. The CDR3, as DNA: TGTGCTAGTGGTTTGGCCGGGGGACAGTATGAAGCTTTCTTT. It codes for CASGLAGGQYEAFF.

Many counts were recorded for this clonotype. The junction differs from germline at one of its ends, possibly a read error. The chain uses TRBV28 and TRBJ2-5; TRBD2 matches at 8 bases. CDR3 size: 18 residues. The germline V gene has CDR1 MDHEN and CDR2 SYDVKM. DNA for the CDR3: TGTGCCAGCAGTTTACGGGGGGGCTGGTTGGGTTATGGAGAGACCAAGTACTTC. Translated: CASSLRGGWLGYGETKYF.

This clonotype was observed at least ten times. The chain has TRBV5-1 and TRBJ2-7, with a possible D match to TRBD2 (6 bases). This CDR3 contains 13 residues. Trimming cost V 0 bases and J 5 bases, with 9 bases left between them. Germline V gene lookup returns CDR1 SGHRS and CDR2 YFSETQ. CDR3: CASSLGGGDEQYF. Here the CDR3 DNA reads TGCGCCAGCAGCTTGGGAGGAGGGGACGAGCAGTACTTC. Using reference TRBV5-1 and TRBJ2-7 for the parts outside the CDR3, the full variable domain is KAGVTQTPRYLIKTRGQQVTLSCSPISGHRSVSWYQQTPGQGLQFLFEYFSETQRNKGNFPGRFSGRQFSNSRSEMNVSTLELGDSALYLCASSLGGGDEQYFGPGTRLTVT.

This clonotype came up many times. V and J are TRBV29-1 and TRBJ1-5, with D possibly matching TRBD1 (6 bases). This CDR3 region has 13 residues. Germline CDR1 SQVTM, CDR2 ANQGSEA. V was pared by 5 bases and J by 5 bases, with 13 bases between. The CDR3 region is CSVTTGRDQPQHF. The DNA for the CDR3 is TGCAGCGTTACGACAGGCCGGGATCAGCCCCAGCATTTT.

This clonotype came up many times. The rearrangement joins TRBV12-3 or TRBV12-4 to TRBJ1-3; D unclear. CDR3 length: 18 amino acids. Trimming cost V 3 bases and J 0 bases, with 18 bases left between them. CDR3 nucleotides: TGTGCCAGCAGTTTCTCCCGTACGCTATCCTTCTCTGGAAACACCATATATTTT. This gives the protein CASSFSRTLSFSGNTIYF.

This clonotype was counted a few times. V and J are TRBV15 and TRBJ2-2; D is possibly TRBD1 or TRBD2 (6 bases each). The V end lost 1 base, the J end lost 3 bases, and 12 bases lay between the germline ends. CDR3 length: 16 amino acids. Germline CDR1 and CDR2: LNHNV and YYDKDF (reference sequence). The CDR3 nucleotides read TGTGCCACCAGCAGAGGTCGGGGGCGGTACACCGGGGAGCTGTTTTTT. This sequence encodes CATSRGRGRYTGELFF.

In its sample, this clonotype was seen many times. The chain recombines TRBV20-1 with TRBJ1-2; D ambiguous. V gave up 6 bases and J gave up 4 bases, with 15 bases separating them. This CDR3 is built from 13 residues. The germline V gene encodes CDR1 DFQATT and CDR2 SNEGSKA (reference sequence). This CDR3 reads CSAVKENSYGYTF. The CDR3 coding sequence is TGCAGTGCCGTTAAGGAGAACTCCTATGGCTACACCTTC.

This clonotype has at least ten counts. The chain uses TRBV6-6 and TRBJ2-5; perhaps TRBD1 as D (6 bases). The CDR3 runs 15 residues. Germline V gives CDR1 MNHNY, CDR2 SVGAGI (reference sequence). Trimming took 0 bases from V and 4 from J, leaving 12 bases between them. CDR3: CASSYSSGAGETQYF. CDR3 coding DNA: TGTGCCAGCAGTTACTCGTCAGGGGCAGGAGAGACCCAGTACTTC.

The table lists this clonotype with a few counts. The junction differs from germline at one of its ends, possibly a read error. The genes are TRBV20-1 and TRBJ2-2, with TRBD2 as a possible D gene (5 bases). Germline CDR1 DFQATT, CDR2 SNEGSKA (reference sequence). The CDR3 length is 15 residues. The CDR3 loop is CSASRPGDATAELFF. Written as DNA, the CDR3 is TGCAGTGCTAGTCGCCCCGGGGATGCAACCGCGGAGCTGTTTTTT.

The table lists this clonotype with many counts. The chain carries TRBV6-2 or TRBV6-3 and TRBJ2-5; D is unresolved. Germline assignment: CDR1 MNHEY and CDR2 SVGEGT. V lost 2 bases, J lost 5 bases, and 9 bases lay in between. The length of the CDR3 is 13 residues. CDR3 in amino acids: CASSYPPGETQYF. The CDR3 nucleotides read TGTGCCAGCAGTTACCCGCCGGGTGAGACCCAGTACTTC.

This clonotype has a count of ten or more. J is TRBJ1-5 and V is TRBV19; maybe TRBD1 (6 bases). This CDR3 is built from 16 residues. Germline CDR1 and CDR2: LNHDA and SQIVND (reference sequence). Between the trimmed V and J ends, which lost 7 bases and 0 bases, there was a span of 16 bases. DNA for the CDR3: TGTGCCAGTAAGGGGGTGAGGGGCTATAGCAATCAGCCCCAGCATTTT. Translated, it gives CASKGVRGYSNQPQHF.

This clonotype was seen many times. The chain recombines TRBV15 with TRBJ2-2; TRBD1 matches 7 bases. V was pared by 0 bases and J by 1 base, with 5 bases of the junction left unmatched. This CDR3 comprises 17 residues. The germline gives CDR1 LNHNV, CDR2 YYDKDF (reference sequence). The CDR3 nucleotides read TGTGCCACCAGCAGAGATCGAGGACAGGAGAACACCGGGGAGCTGTTTTTT. It specifies CATSRDRGQENTGELFF.

This clonotype has a count of ten or more. The chain combines TRBV20-1 with TRBJ2-4, with D maybe TRBD2 (5 bases). This CDR3 spans 17 amino acids. V lost 6 bases and J 3 bases, leaving 24 bases between the germline ends. Germline V CDR1 and CDR2: DFQATT, SNEGSKA (reference sequence). CDR3 residues: CSAHNGYGVGVKNIQYF. In nucleotides, the CDR3 is TGCAGTGCCCACAACGGCTACGGGGTAGGAGTCAAAAACATTCAGTACTTC.

In this sample, this clonotype turned up many times. The V and J genes are TRBV7-9 and TRBJ2-7; D not resolved. V lost 0 bases and J 2 bases, leaving 8 bases between the germline ends. The germline V gene encodes CDR1 SEHNR and CDR2 FQNEAQ (reference sequence). This CDR3 contains 14 residues. The CDR3 nucleotides read TGTGCCAGCAGCTTAGCGTCATTCCCCTACGAGCAGTACTTC. Amino acid sequence: CASSLASFPYEQYF.

This clonotype appeared many times. The V gene is TRBV6-5, the J gene TRBJ2-7; D ambiguous. Between the trimmed V and J ends, which lost 0 bases and 2 bases, there was a span of 5 bases. The CDR3 totals 13 residues. Germline V gives CDR1 MNHEY, CDR2 SVGAGI. The CDR3: CASSYSEAYEQYF. The CDR3 DNA reads TGTGCCAGCAGTTACTCCGAGGCCTACGAGCAGTACTTC.

This chain uses TRBV6-2 or TRBV6-3 with TRBJ2-5; D remains ambiguous. This CDR3 has 13 residues. From germline, CDR1 is MNHEY and CDR2 SVGEGT. V was pared by 0 bases and J by 4 bases, with 6 bases between. The CDR3 loop is CASSYSFRETQYF. Here the CDR3 DNA reads TGTGCCAGCAGTTACTCTTTTCGAGAGACCCAGTACTTC.

At least ten counts were recorded for this clonotype. J is TRBJ2-2 and V is TRBV6-2 or TRBV6-3, with 8 positions matching TRBD2. The CDR3 has 16 amino acids. CDR1 and CDR2 from the germline V gene are MNHEY and SVGEGT. V was clipped by 0 bases and J by 4 bases; unmatched bases: 4. CDR3 region: CASSYSFGTSTGELFF. The CDR3 nucleotides read TGTGCCAGCAGTTACTCGTTCGGGACTAGCACCGGGGAGCTGTTTTTT.

This chain joins TRBV29-1 and TRBJ1-1; possibly TRBD1 for D (5 bases). CDR3 length: 13 residues. The germline V gene encodes CDR1 SQVTM and CDR2 ANQGSEA. V lost 6 bases and J 2 bases, leaving 13 bases between the germline ends. The CDR3 loop reads CSVSTEYNTEAFF. CDR3 nucleotides: TGCAGCGTATCGACAGAGTACAACACTGAAGCTTTCTTT.

This clonotype has at least ten counts. This sequence joins TRBV12-5 and TRBJ1-2; 7 bases are a match to TRBD1. CDR1 and CDR2 (germline): LGHNT, FRNRAP. Trimming cost V 5 bases and J 4 bases; bases outside gene matches: 7. CDR3 length equals 14 residues. The CDR3 sequence is CASGPQGVAYGYTF. CDR3 DNA sequence: TGTGCTAGTGGTCCCCAGGGGGTGGCCTATGGCTACACCTTC.

This clonotype was found many times. The rearrangement links TRBV27 to TRBJ1-2, with a tentative D call TRBD1 (5 bases). The ends were cut back, 3 bases at V and 6 bases at J, with 11 bases in the middle. CDR3 size: 13 residues. From germline, CDR1 is MNHEY and CDR2 SMNVEV (reference sequence). The CDR3 spells CASSFSGNNGYTF. The CDR3 coding sequence is TGTGCCAGCAGTTTTTCAGGGAACAATGGCTACACCTTC.

This clonotype was counted at least ten times. The genes are TRBV19 and TRBJ1-3, with D perhaps matching TRBD1 (5 bases). CDR1 is LNHDA and CDR2 is SQIVND in the germline V gene (reference sequence). CDR3 length: 13 amino acids. Trimming shortened V by 3 bases and J by 2 bases, and 5 bases separated the two germline ends. CDR3 sequence (DNA): TGTGCCAGTAGTATGACAGCTGGAAACACCATATATTTT. Translation: CASSMTAGNTIYF.

A few counts support this clonotype. The gene calls are TRBV28 and TRBJ2-7; 7 bases match TRBD1. The CDR3 is 15 amino acids. V lost 3 bases, J lost 4 bases, and 9 bases stayed unmatched. The germline gives CDR1 MDHEN, CDR2 SYDVKM. The CDR3 DNA reads as TGTGCCAGCAGTTTTCGACAGGGCTCCCGATACGAGCAGTACTTC. Translated, it gives CASSFRQGSRYEQYF.

In the case of this clonotype: This may be a read error, as it is one base from a much larger clone. The rearrangement uses TRBV4-1 and TRBJ2-7; the D gene is possibly TRBD1 (5 bases). The CDR3 contains 14 residues. Germline lookup yields CDR1 MGHRA and CDR2 YSYEKL. CDR3 protein: CAGSQGQGTYEQYF. Here the CDR3 DNA reads TGCGCCGGCAGCCAAGGGCAGGGAACCTACGAGCAGTACTTC.

The chain links TRBV12-3 or TRBV12-4 to TRBJ1-5; a weak D match, TRBD1 (6 bases). V gave up 7 bases and J gave up 0 bases, with 10 bases separating them. This CDR3 is built from 14 residues. The CDR3 DNA is TGTGCCAGCAACCCGACAGGTAGCAATCAGCCCCAGCATTTT. Its translation is CASNPTGSNQPQHF.

Many counts were recorded for this clonotype. The chain has TRBV11-2 and TRBJ2-5; D is perhaps TRBD2 (5 bases). V dropped 3 bases and J dropped 3 bases, with 8 bases sitting between them. This CDR3 has 13 residues. CDR1 and CDR2 (germline): SGHAT, FQNNGV. The CDR3 sequence: CASSFGKKETQYF. The CDR3 bases are TGTGCCAGCAGCTTCGGGAAAAAAGAGACCCAGTACTTC. Complete variable domain (other parts from reference TRBV11-2 and TRBJ2-5): EAGVAQSPRYKIIEKRQSVAFWCNPISGHATLYWYQQILGQGPKLLIQFQNNGVVDDSQLPKDRFSAERLKGVDSTLKIQPAKLEDSAVYLCASSFGKKETQYFGPGTRLLVL.

This clonotype was recorded at least ten times. The rearrangement links TRBV6-1 to TRBJ1-2, with no clear D. CDR1 and CDR2 from the germline V gene are MNHNS and SASEGT. CDR3 length: 14 amino acids. Trimming shortened V by 1 base and J by 8 bases, and 14 bases separated the two germline ends. The CDR3 DNA sequence: TGTGCCAGCAGTGAAGAGTGGCAGGCGGAGGGCTACACCTTC. It yields the protein CASSEEWQAEGYTF.